These 10 T cell receptor beta chains share one sample of origin, sequenced in a study of blood T cell repertoires in COVID-19. Produced via immunoSEQ multiplex PCR; TCRdb's table is partial and in-frame only. Here the sample spans roughly 55,000 clones, 90% being singletons. The material sequenced was peripheral blood. All receptors come from a human donor with active COVID-19. The donor label of this sample is uncertain.

The V and J genes are TRBV27 and TRBJ2-7, with 8 bases matching TRBD1. CDR1 and CDR2 (germline): MNHEY, SMNVEV (reference sequence). V was pared by 5 bases and J by 1 base, with 13 bases of the junction left unmatched. The CDR3 loop spans 17 amino acids. This CDR3 reads CASSIIMGQGASYEQYF. The CDR3 nucleotides are TGTGCCAGCAGTATAATTATGGGCCAGGGGGCGTCCTACGAGCAGTACTTC.

The gene calls are TRBV12-5 and TRBJ2-2; 9 bases are shared with TRBD1. Germline V gene lookup returns CDR1 LGHNT and CDR2 FRNRAP. This CDR3 spans 14 amino acids. J gave up 6 bases and V 9 bases, and 8 bases lay outside the gene matches. The CDR3, as DNA: TGTGCTAGCCGACAGGGGGGCATACCCGGGGAGCTGTTTTTT. Residues: CASRQGGIPGELFF. The full variable domain, rest sourced from reference TRBV12-5 and TRBJ2-2, is DARVTQTPRHKVTEMGQEVTMRCQPILGHNTVFWYRQTMMQGLELLAYFRNRAPLDDSGMPKDRFSAEMPDATLATLKIQPSEPRDSAVYFCASRQGGIPGELFFGEGSRLTVL.

The chain uses TRBV9 and TRBJ1-6, with a weak D call TRBD1 (5 bases). Germline lookup yields CDR1 SGDLS and CDR2 YYNGEE. The CDR3 length is 13 residues. Trimming took 2 bases from V and 8 from J, leaving 8 bases between them. CDR3 bases: TGTGCCAGCAGCGTCCAGGGTGATTCACCCCTCCACTTT. Its translation: CASSVQGDSPLHF.

J is TRBJ1-2 and V is TRBV5-8; 9 nucleotides align to TRBD1. V gave up 4 bases and J gave up 8 bases; unmatched junction bases: 9. The germline V gene has CDR1 SGHTS and CDR2 YDEGEE. The CDR3 covers 14 residues. Here the CDR3 reads CASSLQQGARGYTF. The CDR3, as DNA: TGTGCCAGCAGCCTACAACAGGGGGCGCGGGGCTACACCTTC.

Only one count was recorded for this clone. V usage is TRBV5-1 and J usage is TRBJ1-1, with D perhaps TRBD1 (6 bases). The CDR3 length is 14 residues. The V end lost 1 base, the J end lost 2 bases, and 9 bases lay between the germline ends. In germline, CDR1 is SGHRS, CDR2 YFSETQ. The CDR3 bases are TGCGCCAGCAGCTTGTGGGGACAAAACACTGAAGCTTTCTTT. Protein: CASSLWGQNTEAFF.

V gene TRBV9 combines with J gene TRBJ1-2; 9 bases fit TRBD1. Trimming took 4 bases from V and 3 from J; bases not matched to a gene: 10. This CDR3 has 16 residues. CDR1 is SGDLS and CDR2 is YYNGEE in the germline V gene. The CDR3 here is CASSTPRTGDYYGYTF. The CDR3 DNA sequence: TGTGCCAGCAGCACCCCCCGGACAGGGGACTACTATGGCTACACCTTC.

This sequence joins TRBV27 and TRBJ1-4; D gene ambiguous. This CDR3 spans 15 amino acids. CDR1 is MNHEY, CDR2 SMNVEV, per germline (reference sequence). V shed 0 bases and J shed 8 bases, with 13 bases lying between them. CDR3: CASSLSLGGVEKLFF. The CDR3 region has the DNA TGTGCCAGCAGTTTATCGTTGGGCGGGGTGGAAAAACTGTTTTTT.

J is TRBJ2-1 and V is TRBV11-1; no clear D. Trimming shortened V by 4 bases and J by 0 bases, and 10 bases separated the two germline ends. Germline-derived CDR1 and CDR2 are SGHAT and FQDESV (reference sequence). CDR3 length: 15 amino acids. CDR3 in amino acids: CASSSTPSSYNEQFF. The CDR3 DNA reads as TGTGCCAGCAGCTCTACCCCGAGCTCCTACAATGAGCAGTTCTTC.

The chain links TRBV19 to TRBJ1-1; D not certain. The germline V gene has CDR1 LNHDA and CDR2 SQIVND (reference sequence). The CDR3 consists of 13 residues. Between the trimmed V and J ends, which lost 11 bases and 0 bases, there was a span of 13 bases. The CDR3 here is CAPPGFLNTEAFF. CDR3 coding DNA: TGTGCCCCCCCGGGTTTTCTGAACACTGAAGCTTTCTTT.

The chain uses TRBV12-5 and TRBJ2-7; TRBD2 aligns across 10 bases. With V trimmed by 6 bases and J by 3 bases, 26 bases remained unmatched. CDR1 LGHNT and CDR2 FRNRAP come from the germline V gene. The CDR3 extends over 21 amino acids. The CDR3 protein is CASGFAPGGAGGPIRGYEQYF. In DNA, the CDR3 is TGTGCTAGTGGATTCGCCCCCGGAGGAGCGGGAGGGCCCATTAGGGGCTACGAGCAGTACTTC.